This T cell receptor (beta chain) was captured in a study of shared clonotypes between healthy human individuals (dated by TCRdb to 2018 to 2021). At the level of the whole study: The cohort comprised two women and three men aged 18 to 49 years. Per donor, three plates each were used for CD4 naive and CD4 memory, two for CD8 naive, and one for CD8 memory. To estimate repertoire size and how much clonotypes are shared between individuals, the study performed deep sequencing of blood TCR repertoires from 4 to 6 healthy adults. To increase sequencing depth and limit assay-specific biases, different laboratories used diverse techniques to prepare libraries and sequence TCR repertoires. Between about 0.94 and 8.9 billion PBMCs per donor were obtained by leukapheresis.

Donors were healthy HIV-negative adults with no recently reported acute infections or vaccinations. Only Caucasian adults living in Nashville, Tennessee, USA were represented among the donors. Magnetic negative selection was used to enrich CD4+ T cells, after which naive cells were positively selected on CD45RA and the negative fraction became the memory subset. Blood was collected by leukapheresis, and PBMCs were isolated by Ficoll-Histopaque density gradient centrifugation and then cryopreserved in liquid nitrogen vapor phase. Analytical flow cytometry was used to check the purity and quantity of each magnetically sorted T cell population. Genomic DNA was isolated from every sorted fraction and measured by UV absorbance on a Nanodrop 2000c. Turning to this clone: The antigen it binds to is not known. No base quality values were provided; no much bigger clone lies one nucleotide off.

Using the deep immunoSEQ assay, TCR CDR3 regions were amplified from genomic DNA by multiplex PCR. Genomic DNA extracted from each cell subset was distributed evenly over all wells of several immunoSEQ 96-well plates, and each plate served as one replicate. Each replicate PCR for sorted subsets received around 200 ng genomic DNA, equal to about 30,000 T cell genomes. Purified libraries were quantified with a Qubit 3.0 fluorometer, sized on a Bioanalyzer 2100, and re-quantified with the KAPA Library Quantification kit. A separate single-read 150-cycle Illumina NextSeq 550 flow cell was used to sequence each immunoSEQ 96-well plate. The authors processed their data as follows. The immunoSEQ output contained only junctional sequences without quality scores, so filtering could not match that applied to full-length reads. Sequences were annotated with PyIR, a Python wrapper for IgBLAST v1.9, using IMGT germline references to assign V/J genes and CDR3. Reads with weak V/J assignments (E-value above 1e-6), missing CDR3, stop codons, out-of-frame junctions, or ambiguous translated residues were removed. V3J clonotypes were defined as sequences sharing the same inferred V gene, J gene, and CDR3 amino acid sequence. The percentage overlap between two repertoires was calculated by dividing the number of shared unique clonotypes by the size of the smaller repertoire. Richness of each repertoire was evaluated using RTK rarefaction, the Chao1 estimator, and Recon v2.1 estimates of unobserved clonotypes. Generation probabilities for all TCRbeta clonotypes obtained by the gDNA method from a few donors were computed using OLGA. Not all clones reach the TCRdb copy of this immuneACCESS table, which keeps in-frame sequences only. Checked studies attribute under half of the gap to unresolved V genes and leave the rest unexplained. For V, J and clone size, that table is used; D and trimming come from the DNA. Present in this sample are about 2.3 million clones, 92% of which were seen just once. The ten top clones hold around 0.38% of the sample.

The investigation overall reported the following: Only blood was sampled, and tissue TCR repertoires likely differ from those in blood. Sharing across a few donors was observed for around 5% of naive CD4, 3% to 3.5% of naive CD8, about 2.5% of memory CD4, and over 0.3% of memory CD8 clonotypes. Compared with non-shared clonotypes, the clonotypes found in all four sorted-subset donors had higher generation probabilities. Because the study included only a small number of donors, the genetic and exposure-history diversity represented was limited. Estimated clonotype richness was generally larger for naive than for memory subsets. Even with the large sequencing depth, rarefaction of the sorted-subset datasets indicated that sequencing was incomplete. Pairwise subsampling indicated that sequencing depth was expected to affect the degree of clonotype sharing among donors.

CDR1 and CDR2 were assigned from the germline V gene as SGHRS and YFSETQ. The trim is 4 bases for V and 5 bases for J, with a gap of 13 bases between the germline ends. Counted from cysteine to phenylalanine, this CDR3 has 14 amino acids. This entry keeps only the CDR3 DNA: 42 bases, framed from base 1. Sequencing used naive CD4+ T cells from PBMCs. Explained via the paper, the cell subset or site label denotes: CD45RA+ positively selected. The chain joins TRBV5-1 to TRBJ2-1; TRBD2 might be the D gene, on 6 matching bases. This receptor was obtained from a man younger than 30 in good health. Some clones in this sample may be carry-over from other donors' samples. The CDR3 corresponds to CASSVGLPNNEQFF. The DNA reads TGCGCCAGCAGCGTGGGACTTCCGAACAATGAGCAGTTCTTC. The entire variable domain, with the stretches around the CDR3 drawn from the reference TRBV5-1 and TRBJ2-1 proteins, is KAGVTQTPRYLIKTRGQQVTLSCSPISGHRSVSWYQQTPGQGLQFLFEYFSETQRNKGNFPGRFSGRQFSNSRSEMNVSTLELGDSALYLCASSVGLPNNEQFFGPGTRLTVL.